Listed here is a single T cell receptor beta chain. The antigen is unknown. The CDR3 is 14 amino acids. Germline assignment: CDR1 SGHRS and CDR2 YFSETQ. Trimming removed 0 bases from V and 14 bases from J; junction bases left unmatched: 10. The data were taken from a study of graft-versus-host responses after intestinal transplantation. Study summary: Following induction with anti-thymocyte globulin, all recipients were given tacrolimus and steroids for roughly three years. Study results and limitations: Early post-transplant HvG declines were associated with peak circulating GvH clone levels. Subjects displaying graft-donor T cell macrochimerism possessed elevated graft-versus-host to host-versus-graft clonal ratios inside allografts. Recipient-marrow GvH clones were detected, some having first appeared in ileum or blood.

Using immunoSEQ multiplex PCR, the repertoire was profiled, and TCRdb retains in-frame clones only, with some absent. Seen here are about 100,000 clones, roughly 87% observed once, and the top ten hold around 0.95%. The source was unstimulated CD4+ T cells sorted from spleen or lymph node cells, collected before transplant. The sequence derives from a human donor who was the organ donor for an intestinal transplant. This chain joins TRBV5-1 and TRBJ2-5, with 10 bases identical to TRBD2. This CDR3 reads CASSLGLAGDPTYF. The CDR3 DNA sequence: TGCGCCAGCAGCTTGGGCCTAGCGGGGGACCCAACTTACTTC.